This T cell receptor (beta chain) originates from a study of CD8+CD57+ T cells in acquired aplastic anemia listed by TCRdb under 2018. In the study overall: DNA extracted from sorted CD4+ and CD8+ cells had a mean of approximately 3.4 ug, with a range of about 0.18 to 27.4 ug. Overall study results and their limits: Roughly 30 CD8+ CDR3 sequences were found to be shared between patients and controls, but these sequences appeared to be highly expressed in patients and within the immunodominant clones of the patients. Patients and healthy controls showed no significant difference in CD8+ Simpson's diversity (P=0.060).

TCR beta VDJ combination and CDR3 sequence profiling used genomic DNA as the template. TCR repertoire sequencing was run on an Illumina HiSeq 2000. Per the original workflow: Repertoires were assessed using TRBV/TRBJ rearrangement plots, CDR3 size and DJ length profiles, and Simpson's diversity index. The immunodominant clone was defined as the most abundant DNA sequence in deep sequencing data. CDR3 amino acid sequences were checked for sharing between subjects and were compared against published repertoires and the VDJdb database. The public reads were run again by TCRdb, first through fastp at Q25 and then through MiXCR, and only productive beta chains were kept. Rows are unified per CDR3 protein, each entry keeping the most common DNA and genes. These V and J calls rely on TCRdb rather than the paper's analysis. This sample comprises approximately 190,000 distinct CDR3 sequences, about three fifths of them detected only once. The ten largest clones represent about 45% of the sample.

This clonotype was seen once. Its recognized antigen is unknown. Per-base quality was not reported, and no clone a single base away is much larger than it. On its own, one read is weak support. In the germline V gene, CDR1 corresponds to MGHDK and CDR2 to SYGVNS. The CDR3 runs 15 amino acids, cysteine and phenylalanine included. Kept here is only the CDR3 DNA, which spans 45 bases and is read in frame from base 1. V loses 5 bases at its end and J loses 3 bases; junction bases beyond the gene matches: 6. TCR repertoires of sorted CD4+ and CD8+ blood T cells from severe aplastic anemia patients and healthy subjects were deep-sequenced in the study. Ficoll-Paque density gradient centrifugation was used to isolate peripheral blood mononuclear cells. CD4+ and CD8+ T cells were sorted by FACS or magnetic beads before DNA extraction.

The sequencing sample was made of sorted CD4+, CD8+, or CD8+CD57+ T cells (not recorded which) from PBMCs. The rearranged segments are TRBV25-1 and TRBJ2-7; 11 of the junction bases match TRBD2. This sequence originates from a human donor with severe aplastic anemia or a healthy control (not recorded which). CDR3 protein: CASSLTSGRNYEQYF. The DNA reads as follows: TGTGCCAGCAGTTTAACTAGCGGGAGAAACTACGAGCAGTACTTC.